This passage covers 14 T cell receptor beta chains from one sample sequenced in a study of graft-versus-host responses after intestinal transplantation. Sequenced by immunoSEQ multiplex PCR; TCRdb stores in-frame clones only, minus some. The sample consists of over 100,000 clones, 85% to 95% of them appearing once. These receptors have no identified antigens. The material sequenced was unstimulated CD8+ T cells sorted from spleen or lymph node cells, taken before intestinal transplant. These TCRs come from a human donor who received an intestinal transplant.

The chain couples TRBV6-5 to TRBJ2-1, with TRBD1 matching 10 bases. V trimming: 2 bases; J trimming: 5 bases; junction bases outside the gene matches: 3. Per the germline V gene, CDR1 is MNHEY and CDR2 is SVGAGI. CDR3 length: 15 amino acids. The CDR3 DNA reads TGTGCCAGCAGTTACGGGACAGGGGCACACAATGAGCAGTTCTTC. Translation: CASSYGTGAHNEQFF.

This clone occurred a few times. The chain combines TRBV27 with TRBJ2-5, with 7 bases identical to TRBD2. The better agreement between TRBJ2-7 and the DNA end casts doubt on the J call. The CDR3 consists of 16 residues. Germline V gene data show CDR1 as MNHEY and CDR2 as SMNVEV (reference sequence). The CDR3 is CASSLSMAGVSYEQYF. The CDR3 DNA reads as TGTGCCAGCAGTTTATCGATGGCGGGAGTGTCCTACGAGCAGTACTTC.

The V gene is TRBV2, the J gene TRBJ2-1; TRBD2 matches at 9 bases. After removal of 8 bases from V and 6 bases from J, the junction contained 8 bases not matched to a gene. Germline V gene data show CDR1 as SNHLY and CDR2 as FYNNEI. This CDR3 is 14 amino acids long. The CDR3 DNA sequence: TGTGCCAGCCGGCGCGCGGGAGGGCCCAATGAGCAGTTCTTC. Translation gives CASRRAGGPNEQFF.

With regard to this clone: Within the sample, other DNA sequences also encode this same CDR3. This chain connects TRBV28 to TRBJ1-2; a possible D gene is TRBD1 (6 bases). Germline CDR1 MDHEN, CDR2 SYDVKM. The V and J ends lost 5 bases and 2 bases respectively, with 9 bases between them. This CDR3 comprises 13 residues. CDR3 bases: TGTGCCAGCAGTCCGACAGGAAACTATGGCTACACCTTC. Translating gives CASSPTGNYGYTF.

The chain recombines TRBV27 with TRBJ2-7, with D perhaps TRBD2 (6 bases). The CDR3 length is 14 residues. Trimming took 3 bases from V and 3 from J, leaving 12 bases between them. Germline-derived CDR1 and CDR2 are MNHEY and SMNVEV (reference sequence). CDR3 residues: CASSFSGAGYEQYF. The CDR3 coding sequence is TGTGCCAGCAGTTTCTCGGGAGCCGGCTACGAGCAGTACTTC.

This sequence joins TRBV5-6 and TRBJ1-5, with D perhaps matching TRBD1 (6 bases). Trimming took off 2 bases at V and 0 bases at J, with 9 bases between the two ends. Germline-derived CDR1 and CDR2 are SGHDT and YYEEEE. This CDR3 contains 15 residues. CDR3 nucleotide sequence: TGTGCCAGCAGCTTACAGGGAGGTAGCAATCAGCCCCAGCATTTT. This sequence encodes CASSLQGGSNQPQHF.

The rearrangement links TRBV11-1 to TRBJ2-5, with TRBD2 matching over 8 bases. The germline gives CDR1 SGHAT, CDR2 FQDESV (reference sequence). This CDR3 region has 14 residues. The trim removed 5 bases at V and 3 bases at J, leaving 5 bases unmatched. In DNA, the CDR3 is TGTGCCAGCAGCGCCCCACTAGCGGAAGAGACCCAGTACTTC. The encoded protein is CASSAPLAEETQYF.

The V and J genes are TRBV15 and TRBJ2-3; D gene unclear. Trimming removed 7 bases from V and 3 bases from J, with 11 bases in between. From germline, CDR1 is LNHNV and CDR2 YYDKDF (reference sequence). CDR3 length equals 13 residues. CDR3 region: CATIESLTDTQYF. CDR3 sequence (DNA): TGTGCCACCATAGAGTCCCTTACAGATACGCAGTATTTT.

The chain uses TRBV6-5 and TRBJ2-5, with D uncertain. Germline CDR1 is MNHEY and CDR2 is SVGAGI. The CDR3 totals 14 residues. Between the trimmed V and J ends, which lost 1 base and 1 base, there was a span of 7 bases. The CDR3 sequence: CASSYLGPQETQYF. CDR3 nucleotide sequence: TGTGCCAGCAGTTACTTAGGGCCCCAAGAGACCCAGTACTTC.

The gene calls are TRBV4-2 and TRBJ1-5; 10 bases are shared with TRBD1. CDR1 is LGHNA, CDR2 YNFKEQ, per germline. The CDR3 sequence is 20 residues long. Trimming cost V 1 base and J 0 bases; bases outside gene matches: 12. The CDR3 here is CASSQASRDRGSYSNQPQHF. The DNA of the CDR3 is TGTGCCAGCAGCCAAGCTTCCCGGGACAGGGGAAGCTATAGCAATCAGCCCCAGCATTTT.

The V call is TRBV28, the J call TRBJ2-1; 7 positions agree with TRBD2. Trimming cost V 7 bases and J 10 bases; bases outside gene matches: 13. Per germline, CDR1 MDHEN and CDR2 SYDVKM. The CDR3 consists of 14 residues. Here the CDR3 DNA reads TGTGCCAGCACCGTAGCGGGTGCCCCGGGGGAGCAGTTCTTC. It encodes CASTVAGAPGEQFF.

V is TRBV30 and J is TRBJ2-7; the D is unclear. Trimming shortened V by 0 bases and J by 4 bases, and 7 bases separated the two germline ends. Germline V lookup: CDR1 GTSNPN, CDR2 SVGIG (reference sequence). CDR3 length: 12 residues. The CDR3 loop is CAWSVSTYEQYF. CDR3 DNA sequence: TGTGCCTGGAGTGTAAGTACTTACGAGCAGTACTTC.

This chain uses TRBV4-3 with TRBJ2-1, with D uncertain. Germline V gene lookup returns CDR1 LGHNA and CDR2 YSLEER. This CDR3 spans 13 amino acids. Trimming removed 1 base from V and 10 bases from J, with 11 bases in between. CDR3 residues: CASSQGLGEEQFF. CDR3 nucleotide sequence: TGCGCCAGCAGCCAAGGACTGGGCGAGGAGCAGTTCTTC.

The J gene is TRBJ2-5, the V gene TRBV6-4, with TRBD1 matching 10 bases. With V trimmed by 5 bases and J by 1 base, 10 bases remained unmatched. Germline CDR1 is MRHNA and CDR2 is SNTAGT. The CDR3 spans 17 residues. CDR3 region: CASSPRQGAIIQETQYF. Here the CDR3 DNA reads TGTGCCAGCAGTCCCCGACAGGGGGCGATAATCCAAGAGACCCAGTACTTC.